The clone carrying this T cell receptor (beta chain) appeared a few times. Through MiXCR, TCRdb re-clonotyped the PCR reads. The sample carries tens of thousands of clones, about 12% recorded once. This entry belongs to a study of metastatic and nonmetastatic thyroid tumors. CDR3 length: 15 residues. The germline V gene encodes CDR1 SNHLY and CDR2 FYNNEI. V lost 5 bases and J lost 8; bases outside the gene matches: 12. Ahead of thyroid surgery, no patient had received treatment of any kind. The sequencing input was tumor tissue. This chain joins TRBV2 and TRBJ2-1; 7 positions match TRBD2. The clonotype was recovered from a female donor with papillary thyroid cancer or a benign thyroid nodule (not recorded which). Some clones in this sample may be carry-over from other donors' samples. CDR3 region: CASSWRLAGVDEQFF. In DNA, the CDR3 is TGTGCCAGCAGTTGGAGACTAGCTGGAGTAGATGAGCAGTTCTTC.